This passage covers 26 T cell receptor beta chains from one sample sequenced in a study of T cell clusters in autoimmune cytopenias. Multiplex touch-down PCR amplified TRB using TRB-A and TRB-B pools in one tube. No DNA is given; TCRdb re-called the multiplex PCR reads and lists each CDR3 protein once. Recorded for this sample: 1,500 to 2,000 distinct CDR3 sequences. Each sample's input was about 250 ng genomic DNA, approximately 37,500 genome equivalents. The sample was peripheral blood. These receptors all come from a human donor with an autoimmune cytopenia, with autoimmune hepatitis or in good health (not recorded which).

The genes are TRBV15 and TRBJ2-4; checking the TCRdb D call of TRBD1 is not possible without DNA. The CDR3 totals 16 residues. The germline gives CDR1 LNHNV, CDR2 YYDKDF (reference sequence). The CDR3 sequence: CATSRDRGGAKNIQYF.

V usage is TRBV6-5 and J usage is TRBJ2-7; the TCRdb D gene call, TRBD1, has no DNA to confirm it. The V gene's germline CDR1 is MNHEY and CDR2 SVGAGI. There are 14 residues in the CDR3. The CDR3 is CASSSRQGGYEQYF.

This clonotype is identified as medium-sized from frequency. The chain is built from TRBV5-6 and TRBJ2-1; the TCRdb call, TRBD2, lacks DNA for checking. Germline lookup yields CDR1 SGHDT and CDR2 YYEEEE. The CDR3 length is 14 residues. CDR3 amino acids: CASSLGLAYNEQFF.

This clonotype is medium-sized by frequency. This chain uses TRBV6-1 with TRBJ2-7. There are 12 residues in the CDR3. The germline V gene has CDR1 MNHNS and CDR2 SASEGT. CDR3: CASSEVGYEQYF.

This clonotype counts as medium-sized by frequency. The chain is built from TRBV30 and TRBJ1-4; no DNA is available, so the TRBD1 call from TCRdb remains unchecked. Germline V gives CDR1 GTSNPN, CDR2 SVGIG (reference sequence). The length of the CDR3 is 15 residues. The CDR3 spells CAWSRARPLNEKLFF.

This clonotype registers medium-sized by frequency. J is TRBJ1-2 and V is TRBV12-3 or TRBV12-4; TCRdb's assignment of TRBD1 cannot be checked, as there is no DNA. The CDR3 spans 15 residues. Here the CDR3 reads CASSFNPSPPGGYTF.

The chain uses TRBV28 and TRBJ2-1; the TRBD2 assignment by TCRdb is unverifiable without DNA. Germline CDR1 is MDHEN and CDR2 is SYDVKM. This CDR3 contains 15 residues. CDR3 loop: CASSLTGSGRGEQFF.

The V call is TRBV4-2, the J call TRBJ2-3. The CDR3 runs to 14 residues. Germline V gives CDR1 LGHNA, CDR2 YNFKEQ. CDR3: CASSQEKVADTQYF.

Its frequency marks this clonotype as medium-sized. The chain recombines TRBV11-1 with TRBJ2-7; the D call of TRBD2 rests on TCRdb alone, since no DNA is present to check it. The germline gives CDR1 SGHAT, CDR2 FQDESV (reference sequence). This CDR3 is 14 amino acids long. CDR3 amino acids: CASSFGSGYYEQYF.

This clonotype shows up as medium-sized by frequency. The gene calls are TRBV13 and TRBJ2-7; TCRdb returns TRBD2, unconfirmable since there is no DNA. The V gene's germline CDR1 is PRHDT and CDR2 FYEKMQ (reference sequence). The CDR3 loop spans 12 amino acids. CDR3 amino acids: CASSRQEDEQYF.

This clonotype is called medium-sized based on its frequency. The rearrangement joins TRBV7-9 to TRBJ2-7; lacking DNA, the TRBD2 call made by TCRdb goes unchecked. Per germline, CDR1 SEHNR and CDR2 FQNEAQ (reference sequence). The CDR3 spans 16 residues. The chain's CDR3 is CASSLEASSRPYEQYF. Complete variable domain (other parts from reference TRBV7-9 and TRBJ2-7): DTGVSQNPRHKITKRGQNVTFRCDPISEHNRLYWYRQTLGQGPEFLTYFQNEAQLEKSRLLSDRFSAERPKGSFSTLEIQRTEQGDSAMYLCASSLEASSRPYEQYFGPGTRLTVT.

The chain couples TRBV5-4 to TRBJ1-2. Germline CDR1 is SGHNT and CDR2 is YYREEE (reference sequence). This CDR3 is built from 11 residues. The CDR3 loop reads CASSWAGGYTF.

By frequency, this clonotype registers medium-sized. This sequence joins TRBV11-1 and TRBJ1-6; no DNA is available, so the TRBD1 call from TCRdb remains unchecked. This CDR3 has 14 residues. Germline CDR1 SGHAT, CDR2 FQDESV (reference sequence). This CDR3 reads CASSLDREGSPLHF.

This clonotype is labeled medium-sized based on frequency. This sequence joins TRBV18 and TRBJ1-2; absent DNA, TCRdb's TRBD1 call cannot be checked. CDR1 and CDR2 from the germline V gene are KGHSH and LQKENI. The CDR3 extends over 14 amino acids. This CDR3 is CASSPGQGLYGYTF.

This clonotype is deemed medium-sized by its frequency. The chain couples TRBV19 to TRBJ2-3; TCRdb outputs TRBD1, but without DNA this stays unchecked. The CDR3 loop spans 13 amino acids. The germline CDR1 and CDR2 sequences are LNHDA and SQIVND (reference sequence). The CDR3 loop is CASSRPGADTQYF.

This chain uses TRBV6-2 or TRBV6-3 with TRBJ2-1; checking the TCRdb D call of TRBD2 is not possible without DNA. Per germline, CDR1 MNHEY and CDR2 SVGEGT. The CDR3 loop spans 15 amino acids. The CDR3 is CASSFSELSYNEQFF.

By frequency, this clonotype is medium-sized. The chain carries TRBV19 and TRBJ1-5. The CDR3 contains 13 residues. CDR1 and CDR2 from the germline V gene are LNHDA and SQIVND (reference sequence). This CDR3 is CASSIAGNQPQHF. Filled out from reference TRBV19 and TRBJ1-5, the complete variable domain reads DGGITQSPKYLFRKEGQNVTLSCEQNLNHDAMYWYRQDPGQGLRLIYYSQIVNDFQKGDIAEGYSVSREKKESFPLTVTSAQKNPTAFYLCASSIAGNQPQHFGDGTRLSIL.

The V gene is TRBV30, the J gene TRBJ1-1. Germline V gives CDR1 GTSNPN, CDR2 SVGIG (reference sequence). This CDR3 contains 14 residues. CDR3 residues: CAWSVFKGGTEAFF.

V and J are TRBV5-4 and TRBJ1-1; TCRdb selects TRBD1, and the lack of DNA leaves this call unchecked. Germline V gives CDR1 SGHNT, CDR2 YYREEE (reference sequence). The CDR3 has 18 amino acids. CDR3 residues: CASSLSVWAGALNTEAFF.

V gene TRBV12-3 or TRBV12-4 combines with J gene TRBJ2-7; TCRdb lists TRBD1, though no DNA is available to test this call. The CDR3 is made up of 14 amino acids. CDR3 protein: CASSRQGFGYEQYF.

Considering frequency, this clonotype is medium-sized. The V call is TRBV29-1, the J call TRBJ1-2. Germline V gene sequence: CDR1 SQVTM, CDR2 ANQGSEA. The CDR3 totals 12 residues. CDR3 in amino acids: CSVEGEAYGYTF.

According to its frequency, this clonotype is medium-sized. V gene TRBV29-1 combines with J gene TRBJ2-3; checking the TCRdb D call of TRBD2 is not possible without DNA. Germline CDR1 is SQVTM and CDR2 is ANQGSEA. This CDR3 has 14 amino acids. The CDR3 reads CSVGLLAGTNTQYF.

The chain's CDR3 is CSAGTDRGGDTQYF. The chain employs TRBV20-1 and TRBJ2-3; TCRdb names TRBD1, which stays unverified in the absence of DNA. The CDR3 runs to 14 residues. Germline CDR1 is DFQATT and CDR2 is SNEGSKA (reference sequence).

The CDR3 sequence is CARSLIRLAMSSYNEQFF. This chain links TRBV18 with TRBJ2-1; TCRdb names TRBD2, which stays unverified in the absence of DNA. Per germline, CDR1 KGHSH and CDR2 LQKENI. This CDR3 region has 18 residues.

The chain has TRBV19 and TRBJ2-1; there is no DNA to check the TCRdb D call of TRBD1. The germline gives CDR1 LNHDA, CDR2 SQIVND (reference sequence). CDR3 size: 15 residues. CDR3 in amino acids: CASSIGAGTYNEQFF.

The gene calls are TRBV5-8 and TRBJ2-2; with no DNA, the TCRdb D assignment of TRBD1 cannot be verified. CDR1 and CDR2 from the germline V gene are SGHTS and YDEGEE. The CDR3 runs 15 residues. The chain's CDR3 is CASSFGTGLKGELFF.